This T cell receptor beta chain appears in the sequencing data of a study of CDR3 diversity in severe acne. V lost 1 base, J lost 6 bases, and 3 bases stayed unmatched. The CDR3 is made up of 15 amino acids. Looked up from germline, CDR1 is SGHVS and CDR2 is FNYEAQ. This clonotype occurred a few times. TCRdb itself ran the PCR reads through MiXCR, one entry per CDR3 protein. The top ten hold 9.5% to 15% of the sample, which has approximately 97,000 distinct CDR3 sequences, roughly 51% seen once. This chain uses TRBV7-6 with TRBJ1-1, with TRBD1 matching over 12 bases. Sequenced: blood. This receptor was obtained from a male donor with acne. This chain's CDR3 is CASSLGGQGAAEAFF. CDR3 sequence (DNA): TGTGCCAGCAGCTTAGGGGGACAGGGGGCGGCTGAAGCTTTCTTT.